This TCR beta chain comes out of a study of blood T cells in healthy people across ages. Healthy individuals of Caucasian origin from Russia, aged roughly 6 to 100, served as donors. Alongside a J-beta primer mix, a sample-barcoded 5' primer served in a second PCR lasting roughly 6 to 11 cycles. Via MiXCR, TCRdb re-called the 5' RACE reads, giving one row per CDR3 protein. The sample carries about 800,000 distinct CDR3 sequences, 58% recorded once. The specimen sequenced was blood. This TCR derives from a man aged 25 to 40 in good health.

This chain's CDR3 is CASSSGTERPNYGYTF. The CDR3 DNA sequence: TGTGCCAGCAGTTCCGGGACAGAAAGACCCAACTATGGCTACACCTTC. This sequence joins TRBV6-5 and TRBJ1-2, with TRBD1 identical over 7 bases. The length of the CDR3 is 16 residues. After removal of 4 bases from V and 2 bases from J, the junction contained 10 bases not matched to a gene. Germline V gives CDR1 MNHEY, CDR2 SVGAGI.